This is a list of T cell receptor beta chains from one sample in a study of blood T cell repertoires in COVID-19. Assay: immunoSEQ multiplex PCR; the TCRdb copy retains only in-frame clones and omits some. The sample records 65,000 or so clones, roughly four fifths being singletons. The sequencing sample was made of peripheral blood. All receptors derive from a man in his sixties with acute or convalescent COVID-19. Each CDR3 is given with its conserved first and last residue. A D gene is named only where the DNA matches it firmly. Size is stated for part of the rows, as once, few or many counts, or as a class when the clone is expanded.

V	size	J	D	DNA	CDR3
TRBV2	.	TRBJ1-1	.	TGTGCCAGCAGTCCCCTAGGCGGGGCTACTGAAGCTTTCTTT	CASSPLGGATEAFF
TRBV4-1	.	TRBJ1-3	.	TGCGCCAGCAGCCCGGGGGGAATCTCTGGAAACACCATATATTTT	CASSPGGISGNTIYF
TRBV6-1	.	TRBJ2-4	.	TGTGCCAGCAGTGAGTTGGGGTCGGGACTAGCCAAAAACATTCAGTACTTC	CASSELGSGLAKNIQYF
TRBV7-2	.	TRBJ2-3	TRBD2	TGTGCCAGCACTAAGAAGGCCCTAACTAGCGGATCAGATACGCAGTATTTT	CASTKKALTSGSDTQYF
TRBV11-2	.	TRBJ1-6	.	TGTGCCAGCAGCCAAGGAGGGTCGAATTCACCCCTCCACTTT	CASSQGGSNSPLHF
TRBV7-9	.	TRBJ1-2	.	TGTGCCAGCAGCTCGGAGGGGGGGTATGGCTACACCTTC	CASSSEGGYGYTF
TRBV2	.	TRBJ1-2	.	TGTGCCAGCATCGCTGACAGGAACGGGAATGGCTACACCTTC	CASIADRNGNGYTF
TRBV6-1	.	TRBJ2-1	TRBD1	TGTGCCAGCAGTGGTCCATCCAGGGGGCCCCCCTACAATGAGCAGTTCTTC	CASSGPSRGPPYNEQFF
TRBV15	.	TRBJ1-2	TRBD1	TGTGCCACCAGCGGGTTCGACAGGGGTACCAACTATGGCTACACCTTC	CATSGFDRGTNYGYTF
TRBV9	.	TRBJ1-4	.	TGTGCCAGCAGCCCTCATGGGGCTGGGACAACTAATGAAAAACTGTTTTTT	CASSPHGAGTTNEKLFF
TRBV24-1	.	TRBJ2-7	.	TGTGCCACCAGTGAGGTGGCGGACAAGAAATACGAGCAGTACTTC	CATSEVADKKYEQYF
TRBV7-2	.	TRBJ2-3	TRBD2	TGTGCCAGCAGCCTACGGGCTAGCGGGGGTTCCACAGATACGCAGTATTTT	CASSLRASGGSTDTQYF
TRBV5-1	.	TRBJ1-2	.	TGCGCCAGCAGCTTGAATTCAAGGGAGGCCTATGGCTACACCTTC	CASSLNSREAYGYTF
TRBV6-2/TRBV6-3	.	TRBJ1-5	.	TGTGCCAGCAGTTACTTGTCTAGCGATCAGCCCCAGCATTTT	CASSYLSSDQPQHF
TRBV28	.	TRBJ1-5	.	TGTGCCAGCAGTTTCCTGGGCCAGGGGAATCAGCCCCAGCATTTT	CASSFLGQGNQPQHF
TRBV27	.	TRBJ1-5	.	TGTGCCAGCAGTTTACCGAGGGGGACCAATCAGCCCCAGCATTTT	CASSLPRGTNQPQHF
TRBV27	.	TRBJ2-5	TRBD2	TGTGCCAGCAGGAGACTAGCGGGGGATCAAGAGACCCAGTACTTC	CASRRLAGDQETQYF
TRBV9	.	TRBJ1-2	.	TGTGCCAGCAGCGTACTTACTAACTATGGCTACACCTTC	CASSVLTNYGYTF
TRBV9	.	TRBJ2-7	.	TGTGCCAGCAGCGTAAGGACAGACTACGAGCAGTACTTC	CASSVRTDYEQYF
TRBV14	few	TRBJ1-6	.	TGTGCCAGCAGCCAAGCGGACTGGTTTGGATCACCCCTCCACTTT	CASSQADWFGSPLHF
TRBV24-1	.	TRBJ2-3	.	TGTGCCACCCAGGGCACAGATACGCAGTATTTT	CATQGTDTQYF
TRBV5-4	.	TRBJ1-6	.	TGTGCCAGCAGGCGGGGAGGGGACCTCGATTCACCCCTCCACTTT	CASRRGGDLDSPLHF
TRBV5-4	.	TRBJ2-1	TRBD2	TGTGCCAGCAGGACCGAAGGGCGGGGGTCGGACAATGAGCAGTTCTTC	CASRTEGRGSDNEQFF
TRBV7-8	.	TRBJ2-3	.	TGTGCCACCTCCCAGAGCGGCCCTAGCACAGATACGCAGTATTTT	CATSQSGPSTDTQYF
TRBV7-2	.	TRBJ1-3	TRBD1	TGTGCCAGCAGCGGGGGGACAGGGGGTATAGGAAACACCATATATTTT	CASSGGTGGIGNTIYF
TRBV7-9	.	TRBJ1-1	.	TGTGCCAGCAGCTCCGACTCCGGCACTGAAGCTTTCTTT	CASSSDSGTEAFF
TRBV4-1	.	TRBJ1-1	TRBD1	TGCGCCAGCAGACTGACAGGGCTTGAGAGTACTGAAGCTTTCTTT	CASRLTGLESTEAFF
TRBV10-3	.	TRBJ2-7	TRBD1	TGTGCCATCAGTGAGTCGGGAGGGACAGGGGGAGGATACGAGCAGTACTTC	CAISESGGTGGGYEQYF
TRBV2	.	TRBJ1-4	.	TGTGCCAGCAGCCCGGACAGTACTAATGAAAAACTGTTTTTT	CASSPDSTNEKLFF
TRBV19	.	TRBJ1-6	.	TGTGCCAGTAACTCAGGTAGCTCCTATAATTCACCCCTCCACTTT	CASNSGSSYNSPLHF
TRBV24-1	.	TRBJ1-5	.	TGTGCCACCAGTGATCCCCAGGCAGATAGCAATCAGCCCCAGCATTTT	CATSDPQADSNQPQHF
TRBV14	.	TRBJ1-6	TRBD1	TGTGCCAGCAGCCCAAGGGACAGGGGGAGCCTAAATTCACCCCTCCACTTT	CASSPRDRGSLNSPLHF
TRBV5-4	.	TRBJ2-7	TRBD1	TGTGCCAGCAGCTTGGAGGGACAGAACTACGAGCAGTACTTC	CASSLEGQNYEQYF
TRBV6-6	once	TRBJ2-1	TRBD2	TGTGCCAGCAGTCCTAGCGGGGGGGGGTCCTACAATGAGCAGTTCTTC	CASSPSGGGSYNEQFF
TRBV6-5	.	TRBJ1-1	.	TGTGCCAGCAGTTACCTACCGTCGACAGGGAACACTGAAGCTTTCTTT	CASSYLPSTGNTEAFF
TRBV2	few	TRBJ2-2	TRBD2	TGTGCCAGCAGCGGGGTAGCGGGGGGCGGTACCGGGGAGCTGTTTTTT	CASSGVAGGGTGELFF
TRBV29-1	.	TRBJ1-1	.	TGCAGCGCGGGACAACACATGAACACTGAAGCTTTCTTT	CSAGQHMNTEAFF
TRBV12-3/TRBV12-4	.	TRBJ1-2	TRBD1	TGTGCCAGCAGTACCGGGACAGGCCTTGGCTACACCTTC	CASSTGTGLGYTF
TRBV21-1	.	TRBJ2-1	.	TGTGCCAGCAGCAAAGCCGAGGGCTACAATGAGCAGTTCTTC	CASSKAEGYNEQFF
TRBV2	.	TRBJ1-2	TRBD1	TGTGCCAGCAGGGACAGGTTATTCTCCTATGGCTACACCTTC	CASRDRLFSYGYTF
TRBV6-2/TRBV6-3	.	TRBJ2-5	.	TGTGCCAGCAGTTCAGGGCCCTCGGAAGAGACCCAGTACTTC	CASSSGPSEETQYF
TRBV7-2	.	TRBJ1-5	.	TGTGCCAGCAGCCCCGACAGAAATCAGCCCCAGCATTTT	CASSPDRNQPQHF
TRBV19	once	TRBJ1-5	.	TGTGCCAGTAGTTCTTTTAATCAGCCCCAGCATTTT	CASSSFNQPQHF
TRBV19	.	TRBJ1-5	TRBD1	TGTGCCAGTAGACGACGACAGGGTCAAGGCAATCAGCCCCAGCATTTT	CASRRRQGQGNQPQHF
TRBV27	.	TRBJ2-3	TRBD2	TGTGCCAGCAGTTTAGGTCAGCGGGGGCCCAGCACAGATACGCAGTATTTT	CASSLGQRGPSTDTQYF
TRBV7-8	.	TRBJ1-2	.	TGTGCCAGCAGCTTAAATGGGGGCATCTCTAACTATGGCTACACCTTC	CASSLNGGISNYGYTF
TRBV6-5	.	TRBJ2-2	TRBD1	TGTGCCAGCAGCCGGCAGGGGGCAGGCGCCGGGGAGCTGTTTTTT	CASSRQGAGAGELFF
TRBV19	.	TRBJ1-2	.	TGTGCCAGTAGTACGACAAGTTCTAACTATGGCTACACCTTC	CASSTTSSNYGYTF
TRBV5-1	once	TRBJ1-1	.	TGCGCCAGCAGCTTGGGTAGGAACACTGAAGCTTTCTTT	CASSLGRNTEAFF
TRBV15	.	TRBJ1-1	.	TGTGCCACCAGCAGTTACGCGGGGGGGGGTGAAGCTTTCTTT	CATSSYAGGGEAFF
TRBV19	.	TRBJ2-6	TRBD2	TGTGCCAGTAGGAGGACTAGCGGATTGACTGGGGCCAACGTCCTGACTTTC	CASRRTSGLTGANVLTF